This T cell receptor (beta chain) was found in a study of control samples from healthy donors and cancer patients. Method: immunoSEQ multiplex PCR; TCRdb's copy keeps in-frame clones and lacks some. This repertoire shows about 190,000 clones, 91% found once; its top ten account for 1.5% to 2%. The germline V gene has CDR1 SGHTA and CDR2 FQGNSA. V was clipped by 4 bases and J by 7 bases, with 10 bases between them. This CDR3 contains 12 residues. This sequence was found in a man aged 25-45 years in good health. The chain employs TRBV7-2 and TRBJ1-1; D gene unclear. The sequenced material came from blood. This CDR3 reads CASSSNRIEAFF. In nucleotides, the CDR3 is TGTGCCAGCAGCTCCAACCGCATTGAAGCTTTCTTT.